These 11 T cell receptor beta chains originate from one sample sequenced in a study of identical twins. Each CDR3 protein gets one entry after TCRdb re-called the 5' RACE reads with MiXCR. The sample records about 1.7 million distinct CDR3 sequences, about 30% being singletons. The sample comprised cord blood. The source is a newborn girl in good health.

V is TRBV6-1 and J is TRBJ2-7, with a weak D call TRBD2 (5 bases). V was shortened by 2 bases and J by 0 bases, with 14 bases between the two germline ends. Germline V gene sequence: CDR1 MNHNS, CDR2 SASEGT. This CDR3 contains 16 residues. For the CDR3, the DNA is TGTGCCAGCAGTGAACTCGTGGGAGTCAGCTCCTACGAGCAGTACTTC. It is translated as CASSELVGVSSYEQYF.

This sequence joins TRBV20-1 and TRBJ1-5; 8 positions match TRBD1. J was trimmed by 4 bases and V by 2 bases; bases with no gene match: 4. CDR3 length: 14 amino acids. From germline, CDR1 is DFQATT and CDR2 SNEGSKA (reference sequence). The CDR3, as DNA: TGCAGTGCTAGAAGGACAGGGATAAATCAGCCCCAGCATTTT. This sequence encodes CSARRTGINQPQHF.

CDR3 nucleotide sequence: TGTGCCAGCTCACCAGGCAGTACCGTTGCCACAGATACGCAGTATTTT. Amino acid sequence: CASSPGSTVATDTQYF. This chain uses TRBV18 with TRBJ2-3; D gene uncertain. Germline-derived CDR1 and CDR2 are KGHSH and LQKENI. There are 16 residues in the CDR3. V was shortened by 2 bases and J by 2 bases, with 14 bases between the two germline ends. The variable domain in full, completed from reference TRBV18 and TRBJ2-3, reads NAGVMQNPRHLVRRRGQEARLRCSPMKGHSHVYWYRQLPEEGLKFMVYLQKENIIDESGMPKERFSAEFPKEGPSILRIQQVVRGDSAAYFCASSPGSTVATDTQYFGPGTRLTVL.

This clonotype was picked up a small number of times. The chain couples TRBV18 to TRBJ2-1; 13 bases are shared with TRBD2. Losses at the gene ends were 4 bases for V and 3 bases for J; bases not matched to a gene: 6. This CDR3 has 17 residues. Germline V lookup: CDR1 KGHSH, CDR2 LQKENI. The CDR3 region has the DNA TGTGCCAGCTCACGACTAGCGGGAGGACCTCGCTACAATGAGCAGTTCTTC. It encodes CASSRLAGGPRYNEQFF.

In DNA, the CDR3 is TGTGCCAGCAGGATGGGACCGGGCTACGAGCAGTACTTC. Translated, it gives CASRMGPGYEQYF. This chain joins TRBV2 and TRBJ2-7; the D call may be TRBD1 or TRBD2 (5 bases each). Trimming took 6 bases from V and 3 from J, leaving 12 bases between them. This CDR3 is 13 amino acids long. The germline V gene has CDR1 SNHLY and CDR2 FYNNEI.

This clonotype was detected a few times. The chain carries TRBV5-8 and TRBJ2-5; 13 bases agree with TRBD2. The CDR3 is made up of 16 amino acids. Germline V gene data show CDR1 as SGHTS and CDR2 as YDEGEE. The J segment lost 4 bases and the V segment lost 4 bases, leaving 7 bases of the junction unmatched. CDR3 in amino acids: CASSKGLAGDLETQYF. The CDR3 bases are TGTGCCAGCAGCAAAGGACTAGCGGGGGATTTAGAGACCCAGTACTTC.

CDR3 DNA: TGTGCCAGCAGCCAAGATCCCCCCGATGAGCAGTTCTTC. Amino acid sequence: CASSQDPPDEQFF. The J gene is TRBJ2-1, the V gene TRBV3-1; no firm D call. The CDR3 spans 13 residues. CDR1 LGHDT and CDR2 YNNKEL come from the germline V gene (reference sequence). V lost 0 bases and J lost 8, with 8 bases in between.

The chain couples TRBV4-2 to TRBJ2-7; TRBD1 matches 7 bases. Germline CDR1 is LGHNA and CDR2 is YNFKEQ. The V gene end was trimmed by 6 bases and the J gene end by 2 bases; junction bases not matched to a gene: 10. This CDR3 comprises 15 residues. The CDR3, as DNA: TGTGCCAGCAGGGACACGGGACAGCCCCCCTACGAGCAGTACTTC. It yields the protein CASRDTGQPPYEQYF.

The gene calls are TRBV7-9 and TRBJ1-2; 11 nucleotides match TRBD1. The V segment lost 4 bases and the J segment 6 bases; nucleotides outside the gene matches: 4. The CDR3 is made up of 14 amino acids. Germline-derived CDR1 and CDR2 are SEHNR and FQNEAQ (reference sequence). This chain's CDR3 is CASSSLDRGHGYTF. The CDR3 region has the DNA TGTGCCAGCAGCTCCTTGGACAGGGGGCATGGCTACACCTTC. Full variable domain (remainder filled in from reference TRBV7-9 and TRBJ1-2): DTGVSQNPRHKITKRGQNVTFRCDPISEHNRLYWYRQTLGQGPEFLTYFQNEAQLEKSRLLSDRFSAERPKGSFSTLEIQRTEQGDSAMYLCASSSLDRGHGYTFGSGTRLTVV.

V gene TRBV20-1 combines with J gene TRBJ1-2, with 7 bases lining up with TRBD1. CDR3 size: 10 residues. Germline V gene sequence: CDR1 DFQATT, CDR2 SNEGSKA (reference sequence). Trimming took 5 bases from V and 6 from J; bases not matched to a gene: 0. The CDR3 nucleotides are TGCAGTGCTGACAGGGATGGCTACACCTTC. Protein sequence: CSADRDGYTF.

J is TRBJ2-3 and V is TRBV11-2, with TRBD1 identical over 7 bases. The germline V gene has CDR1 SGHAT and CDR2 FQNNGV. This CDR3 is 15 amino acids long. The ends lost 5 bases at V and 2 bases at J; junction bases unmatched: 7. CDR3 loop: CASSPPGTATDTQYF. The CDR3 nucleotides read TGTGCCAGCAGCCCCCCAGGGACAGCCACAGATACGCAGTATTTT.